These 27 T cell receptor beta chains were all obtained from the same sample, sequenced in a study of cytomegalovirus exposure and HLA in healthy donors. 60 Vbeta and 13 Jbeta primers were used in PCR. Sequencing used immunoSEQ multiplex PCR; TCRdb keeps in-frame clones, though not all of them. The data contain 150,000 or so clones, over 75% of them singletons. Specimen: PBMCs. The receptors come from a man in his forties or fifties in good health and CMV-seropositive.

This clone was seen only a few times. The CDR3 DNA reads as TGTGCCAGCAATCCGGGACTAGCGGGAGGGCCAGGGGAGCAGTTCTTC. This sequence encodes CASNPGLAGGPGEQFF. The chain recombines TRBV9 with TRBJ2-1, with 16 bases lining up with TRBD2. J was trimmed by 10 bases and V by 6 bases; bases with no gene match: 10. The CDR3 spans 16 residues. CDR1 is SGDLS and CDR2 is YYNGEE in the germline V gene.

This clone was observed once. This chain links TRBV7-2 with TRBJ2-7; 11 bases match TRBD2. Germline V gene lookup returns CDR1 SGHTA and CDR2 FQGNSA. This CDR3 region has 15 residues. V shed 1 base and J 4 bases; nucleotides not matched to a gene: 3. The CDR3: CASSLVASGRYEQYF. In nucleotides, the CDR3 is TGTGCCAGCAGCTTAGTGGCTAGCGGGAGGTACGAGCAGTACTTC.

The chain has TRBV13 and TRBJ2-7; D gene ambiguous. The ends were cut back, 2 bases at V and 5 bases at J, with 19 bases in the middle. The CDR3 runs to 16 residues. Germline CDR1 is PRHDT and CDR2 is FYEKMQ (reference sequence). This CDR3 is CASSLRSAAFGHEQYF. CDR3 nucleotides: TGTGCCAGCAGCTTAAGGAGTGCGGCTTTTGGCCACGAGCAGTACTTC.

This clone was seen only a few times. The chain combines TRBV5-1 with TRBJ2-3, with 9 bases matching TRBD2. This CDR3 has 17 residues. With 7 bases clipped from V and 1 base from J, the junction kept 13 bases outside the gene matches. The V gene's germline CDR1 is SGHRS and CDR2 YFSETQ. In nucleotides, the CDR3 is TGCGCCAGCTGCCCCACCGTAGCTAGCGGGGGCACAGATACGCAGTATTTT. Amino acids: CASCPTVASGGTDTQYF.

The rearrangement uses TRBV7-3 and TRBJ2-1, with 7 bases identical to TRBD2. CDR3 length: 16 residues. V was pared by 1 base and J by 0 bases, with 3 bases of the junction left unmatched. CDR1 and CDR2 from the germline V gene are SGHTA and FQGTGA. In nucleotides, the CDR3 is TGTGCCAGCAGCTTAAGGGGGGGGGACTCCTACAATGAGCAGTTCTTC. Its protein product is CASSLRGGDSYNEQFF.

This chain joins TRBV2 and TRBJ1-5; 8 nucleotides line up with TRBD1. The CDR3 contains 15 residues. J gave up 4 bases and V 2 bases, and 4 bases lay outside the gene matches. Germline assignment: CDR1 SNHLY and CDR2 FYNNEI. The CDR3 here is CASSERQGANQPQHF. CDR3 coding DNA: TGTGCCAGCAGTGAACGGCAGGGGGCTAATCAGCCCCAGCATTTT.

V and J are TRBV9 and TRBJ1-2; possible D gene TRBD1, 5 bases. The germline gives CDR1 SGDLS, CDR2 YYNGEE. The CDR3 consists of 15 residues. V was pared by 3 bases and J by 2 bases, with 14 bases between. CDR3 coding DNA: TGTGCCAGCAGCGCCTCGGGGGGGGTCAACTATGGCTACACCTTC. Translating it yields CASSASGGVNYGYTF.

The V and J genes are TRBV7-3 and TRBJ2-1, with a possible D match to TRBD1 (6 bases). The germline gives CDR1 SGHTA, CDR2 FQGTGA. V lost 5 bases to trimming and J lost 8 bases, with 13 bases between them. The CDR3 covers 13 residues. Here the CDR3 reads CASSRDTWDEQFF. The CDR3, as DNA: TGTGCCAGCAGCAGGGACACCTGGGATGAGCAGTTCTTC.

The genes are TRBV10-3 and TRBJ2-5, with 8 bases lining up with TRBD2. CDR3 length equals 14 residues. V dropped 3 bases and J dropped 1; count of bases not matched to a gene: 1. Germline CDR1 reads ENHRY; CDR2 reads SYGVKD. The CDR3 is CAISDSGVQETQYF. The CDR3 coding sequence is TGTGCCATCAGTGATAGCGGGGTCCAAGAGACCCAGTACTTC.

V gene TRBV9 combines with J gene TRBJ2-3; D is uncertain. The CDR3 spans 16 residues. CDR1 is SGDLS and CDR2 is YYNGEE in the germline V gene. Trimming took 0 bases from V and 0 from J, leaving 11 bases between them. The CDR3 reads CASSVVSKSSTDTQYF. In DNA form, the CDR3 reads TGTGCCAGCAGCGTAGTTAGCAAGTCTAGCACAGATACGCAGTATTTT.

The chain couples TRBV2 to TRBJ1-5; 8 bases map to TRBD1. Trimming took 4 bases from V and 7 from J; bases not matched to a gene: 12. Per germline, CDR1 SNHLY and CDR2 FYNNEI. The CDR3 contains 16 residues. The CDR3 coding sequence is TGTGCCAGCAGTGGTACAGTTCCAGGGGGCGCGCAGCCCCAGCATTTT. Its protein is CASSGTVPGGAQPQHF. The full variable domain, completed using reference TRBV2 and TRBJ1-5, is EPEVTQTPSHQVTQMGQEVILRCVPISNHLYFYWYRQILGQKVEFLVSFYNNEISEKSEIFDDQFSVERPDGSNFTLKIRSTKLEDSAMYFCASSGTVPGGAQPQHFGDGTRLSIL.

V usage is TRBV27 and J usage is TRBJ2-7, with 8 bases fitting TRBD1. V trimming: 6 bases; J trimming: 3 bases; junction bases outside the gene matches: 4. Germline V lookup: CDR1 MNHEY, CDR2 SMNVEV (reference sequence). CDR3 length: 13 residues. CDR3 in amino acids: CASRGQGLYEQYF. CDR3 DNA: TGTGCCAGCAGAGGACAGGGACTCTACGAGCAGTACTTC.

The chain has TRBV11-2 and TRBJ1-1; 7 bases line up with TRBD1. The germline V gene encodes CDR1 SGHAT and CDR2 FQNNGV. The CDR3 loop spans 16 amino acids. The V gene end was trimmed by 6 bases and the J gene end by 3 bases; junction bases not matched to a gene: 13. CDR3 in DNA: TGTGCCAGCAGTCGGACAGGCTCAAGACTCTACACTGAAGCTTTCTTT. Translated: CASSRTGSRLYTEAFF.

A single count supports this clone. This chain uses TRBV28 with TRBJ1-1; TRBD1 matches at 8 bases. The CDR3 is 15 amino acids. Germline trimming cut 6 bases from V and 4 bases from J; bases unmatched to any gene: 10. Germline assignment: CDR1 MDHEN and CDR2 SYDVKM. CDR3 residues: CASSFPRGPTTEAFF. CDR3 bases: TGTGCCAGCAGCTTCCCCAGGGGGCCCACCACTGAAGCTTTCTTT.

This CDR3 reads CASQDSLLPTEAFF. The DNA for the CDR3 is TGTGCCAGCCAAGACAGCCTATTACCGACCGAAGCTTTCTTT. This sequence joins TRBV11-2 and TRBJ1-1, with a possible D match to TRBD1 (5 bases). Germline CDR1 reads SGHAT; CDR2 reads FQNNGV. The CDR3 extends over 14 amino acids. Trimming left V 8 bases short and J 8 bases short, with 21 bases between. Variable domain in full (rest from reference TRBV11-2 and TRBJ1-1): EAGVAQSPRYKIIEKRQSVAFWCNPISGHATLYWYQQILGQGPKLLIQFQNNGVVDDSQLPKDRFSAERLKGVDSTLKIQPAKLEDSAVYLCASQDSLLPTEAFFGQGTRLTVV.

The V gene is TRBV7-9, the J gene TRBJ2-1, with 9 bases that match TRBD2. V gave up 8 bases and J gave up 8 bases; unmatched junction bases: 16. CDR3 length equals 16 residues. Germline CDR1 and CDR2: SEHNR and FQNEAQ (reference sequence). Written as DNA, the CDR3 is TGTGCCAGCGCCGGGGCGGATAGCGGGAGTGGCGATGAGCAGTTCTTC. Protein product: CASAGADSGSGDEQFF.

V and J are TRBV5-1 and TRBJ1-3; 7 bases are a match to TRBD1. The CDR3 runs to 14 residues. Trimming cost V 4 bases and J 2 bases; bases outside gene matches: 3. Germline V gene sequence: CDR1 SGHRS, CDR2 YFSETQ. The CDR3 sequence is CASSPGTAGNTIYF. DNA for the CDR3: TGCGCCAGCAGCCCGGGGACAGCTGGAAACACCATATATTTT.

The chain couples TRBV5-4 to TRBJ2-3; D not certain. Trimming shortened V by 1 base and J by 4 bases, and 7 bases separated the two germline ends. This CDR3 is built from 13 residues. Germline V gives CDR1 SGHNT, CDR2 YYREEE (reference sequence). The CDR3 sequence is CASSLFVADTQYF. The CDR3 coding sequence is TGTGCCAGCAGCTTGTTTGTCGCAGATACGCAGTATTTT.

V usage is TRBV28 and J usage is TRBJ1-2; no firm D call. The CDR3 spans 13 residues. Germline V gene lookup returns CDR1 MDHEN and CDR2 SYDVKM. With 5 bases removed from V and 8 bases from J, the gap between germline ends came to 15 bases. In nucleotides, the CDR3 is TGTGCCAGCAGTCCTACAGCCCTTTGGGGCTACACCTTC. Its protein is CASSPTALWGYTF.

V is TRBV6-4 and J is TRBJ1-5, with D tentatively TRBD1 (5 bases). V was shortened by 3 bases and J by 3 bases, with 6 bases between the two germline ends. The CDR3 is 13 residues long. Germline CDR1 reads MRHNA; CDR2 reads SNTAGT. The CDR3 spells CASSEQVNQPQHF. CDR3 nucleotide sequence: TGTGCCAGCAGTGAACAGGTCAATCAGCCCCAGCATTTT.

The chain couples TRBV6-5 to TRBJ1-2; the D is unclear. V was pared by 5 bases and J by 5 bases, with 12 bases between. There are 13 residues in the CDR3. CDR1 and CDR2 from the germline V gene are MNHEY and SVGAGI. The CDR3 DNA follows: TGTGCCAGCAGTCCCGGGAGATTATATGGCTACACCTTC. Translated, it gives CASSPGRLYGYTF.

CDR3 sequence: CAWSPKTGSGNTIYF. Written as DNA, the CDR3 is TGTGCCTGGAGCCCCAAAACCGGGTCTGGAAACACCATATATTTT. This sequence joins TRBV30 and TRBJ1-3; unclear D gene. The germline CDR1 and CDR2 sequences are GTSNPN and SVGIG (reference sequence). V was shortened by 3 bases and J by 1 base, with 13 bases between the two germline ends. This CDR3 is 15 amino acids long.

The chain carries TRBV13 and TRBJ2-7, with 8 nucleotides matching TRBD2. Germline V gene data show CDR1 as PRHDT and CDR2 as FYEKMQ (reference sequence). The CDR3 length is 15 residues. V dropped 5 bases and J dropped 0; count of bases not matched to a gene: 6. In DNA, the CDR3 is TGTGCCAGCAGCCCAGGACTAGCCCGCTCCTACGAGCAGTACTTC. Its protein is CASSPGLARSYEQYF.

The chain couples TRBV9 to TRBJ1-2; no definite D call. V lost 3 bases and J lost 2, with 8 bases in between. CDR1 and CDR2 from the germline V gene are SGDLS and YYNGEE. The CDR3 loop spans 13 amino acids. CDR3 residues: CASSATRNYGYTF. CDR3 coding DNA: TGTGCCAGCAGCGCCACTAGGAACTATGGCTACACCTTC.

This clone has a single count. The CDR3 protein is CASSVGQGDSPLHF. The CDR3 DNA follows: TGTGCCAGCAGCGTAGGGCAGGGGGACTCACCCCTCCACTTT. This rearrangement joins TRBV9 to TRBJ1-6, with 7 positions matching TRBD1. Germline CDR1 SGDLS, CDR2 YYNGEE. Losses at the gene ends were 0 bases for V and 10 bases for J; bases not matched to a gene: 4. There are 14 residues in the CDR3.

The chain is built from TRBV28 and TRBJ2-2; D is unresolved. In germline, CDR1 is MDHEN, CDR2 SYDVKM. The germline V and J ends were trimmed by 2 bases and 6 bases, with 10 bases remaining between them. The CDR3 loop spans 14 amino acids. Written as DNA, the CDR3 is TGTGCCAGCAGTTTACGTCTAGAGGCCGGGGAGCTGTTTTTT. Protein: CASSLRLEAGELFF.

The chain uses TRBV28 and TRBJ1-6; D perhaps matches TRBD1 (6 bases). V shed 8 bases and J shed 4 bases, with 18 bases lying between them. There are 16 residues in the CDR3. Germline lookup yields CDR1 MDHEN and CDR2 SYDVKM. The CDR3 protein is CASGQGYVEYNSPLHF. The DNA for the CDR3 is TGTGCCAGCGGGCAGGGGTATGTGGAATATAATTCACCCCTCCACTTT.